This T cell receptor (beta chain) was captured in a study of cytomegalovirus exposure and HLA in healthy donors. Overall study: According to later analysis, the same platform produced the roughly 130 validation and about 630 first-cohort repertoires. Broader study findings: Cytomegalovirus association was assigned to under 200 TCR beta chains.

J was trimmed by 1 base and V by 3 bases; bases with no gene match: 5. Germline CDR1 reads SGHRS; CDR2 reads YFSETQ. The CDR3 is 16 amino acids. The table came from immunoSEQ multiplex PCR; TCRdb's copy has only in-frame clones and leaves some out. The repertoire holds some 140,000 clones, with about 88% as singletons. To note about this clone: What it binds is unknown.

Sequenced input: PBMCs. This sequence was found in a woman between 18 and 30 years old in good health and CMV-seropositive. V is TRBV5-1 and J is TRBJ2-2; 8 bases map to TRBD1. The CDR3 is CASSSTGTGNTGELFF. DNA for the CDR3: TGCGCCAGCAGCTCCACCGGGACAGGGAACACCGGGGAGCTGTTTTTT.